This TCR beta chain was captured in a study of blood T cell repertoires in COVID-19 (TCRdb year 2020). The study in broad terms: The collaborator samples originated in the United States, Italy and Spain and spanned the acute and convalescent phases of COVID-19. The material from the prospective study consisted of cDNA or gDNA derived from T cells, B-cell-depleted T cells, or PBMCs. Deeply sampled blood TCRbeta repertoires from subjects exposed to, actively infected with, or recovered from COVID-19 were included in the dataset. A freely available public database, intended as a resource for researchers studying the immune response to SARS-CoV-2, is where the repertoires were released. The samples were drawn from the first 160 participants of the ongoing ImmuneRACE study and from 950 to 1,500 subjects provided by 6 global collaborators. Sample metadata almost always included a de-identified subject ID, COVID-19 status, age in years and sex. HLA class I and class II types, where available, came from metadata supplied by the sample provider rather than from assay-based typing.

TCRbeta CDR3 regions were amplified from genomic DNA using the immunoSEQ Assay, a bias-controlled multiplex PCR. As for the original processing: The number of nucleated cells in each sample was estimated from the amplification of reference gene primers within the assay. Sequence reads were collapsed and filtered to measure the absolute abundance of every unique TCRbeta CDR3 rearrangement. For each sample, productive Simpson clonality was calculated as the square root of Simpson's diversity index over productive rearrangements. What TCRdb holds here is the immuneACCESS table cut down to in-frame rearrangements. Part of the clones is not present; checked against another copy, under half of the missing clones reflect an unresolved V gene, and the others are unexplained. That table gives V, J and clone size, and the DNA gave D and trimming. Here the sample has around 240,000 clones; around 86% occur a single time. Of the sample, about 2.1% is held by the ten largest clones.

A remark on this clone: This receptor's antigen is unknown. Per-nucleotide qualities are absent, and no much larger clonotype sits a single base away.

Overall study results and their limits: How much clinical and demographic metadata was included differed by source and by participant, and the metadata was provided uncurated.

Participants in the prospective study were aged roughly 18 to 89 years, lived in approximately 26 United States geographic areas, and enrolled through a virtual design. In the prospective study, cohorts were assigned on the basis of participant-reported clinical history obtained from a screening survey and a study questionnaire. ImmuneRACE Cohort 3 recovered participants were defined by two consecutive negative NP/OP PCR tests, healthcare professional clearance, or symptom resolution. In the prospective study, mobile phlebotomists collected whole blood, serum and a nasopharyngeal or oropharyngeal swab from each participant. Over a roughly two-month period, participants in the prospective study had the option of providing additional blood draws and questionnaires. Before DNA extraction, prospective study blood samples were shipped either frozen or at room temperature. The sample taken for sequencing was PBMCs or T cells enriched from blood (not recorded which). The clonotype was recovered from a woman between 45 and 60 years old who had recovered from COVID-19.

The DNA sequence is TGTGCCAGCAGCAAATCCTCCAGATTCCCCCTCCAAACAAGCTCTGGGGCCAACGTCCTGACTTTC. Its translation is CASSKSSRFPLQTSSGANVLTF. The chain couples TRBV21-1 to TRBJ2-6; the table's D call, TRBD1, was not checked against the DNA. TRBV21-1 is a pseudogene locus. The CDR3 sequence holds 22 residues, the cysteine and phenylalanine included. The kept DNA is CDR3 alone, 66 bases in frame from the first base.